This TCR beta chain was found in a study of T cell responses to AZD1222 COVID-19 vaccine. Study overall: Investigators merged groups given second doses at roughly 4 or roughly 12 weeks. Study-level findings and limits: Nearly half of the spike-specific TCRs reportedly recognize variant regions that carry no mutations. Only six or seven AZD1222 recipients tested seropositive at baseline. White British ancestry dominated among donors, who included more females, and clonal diversity was possibly underestimated.

The CDR3 sequence is 16 residues long. The V and J ends lost 4 bases and 2 bases respectively, with 19 bases between them. Germline V gene lookup returns CDR1 SGHRS and CDR2 YFSETQ. About this clone: The antigen remains unidentified.

Sequencing used immunoSEQ multiplex PCR; TCRdb keeps in-frame clones, though not all of them. The table lists about 150,000 clones, more than 75% of them singletons. The V and J genes are TRBV5-1 and TRBJ2-7; D is possibly TRBD2 (6 bases). This clonotype originated in an adult in good health. The source material was peripheral blood, sampled on day 0 of AZD1222 vaccination. CDR3 in amino acids: CASSRLGRGFPYEQYF. For the CDR3, the DNA is TGCGCCAGCAGCCGCCTCGGCCGGGGGTTTCCCTACGAGCAGTACTTC.